This TCR beta chain is from a study of cytomegalovirus exposure and HLA in healthy donors. The V gene's germline CDR1 is SGHDT and CDR2 YYEEEE. CDR3 length: 16 amino acids. Trimming removed 4 bases from V and 2 bases from J; junction bases left unmatched: 7. Whole-study findings and limits: TCR beta sequences numbering some 17,000 were associated with HLA alleles at 0.05 false discovery rate in a later analysis. Most TCR sequences proved rare, with some public TCRs found in many donors. There were 150 to 200 TCR beta chains listed as cytomegalovirus-associated.

PCR employed 60 Vbeta and 13 Jbeta primers. Clones were sequenced by immunoSEQ multiplex PCR, and TCRdb holds only the in-frame ones, with some missing. The sample has about 140,000 clones. About this clone: The target antigen is unknown.

The rearrangement joins TRBV5-6 to TRBJ2-1; 9 nucleotides line up with TRBD2. This clonotype was sampled from a woman aged 18-35 years in good health and CMV-seronegative. Sequencing used PBMCs. Written as DNA, the CDR3 is TGTGCCAGCAGCGTCCTGACTAGCGGACCCTACAATGAGCAGTTCTTC. As protein: CASSVLTSGPYNEQFF.